The 19 T cell receptor beta chains below were found in one sample sequenced in a study of T cells in Graves' hyperthyroidism and ophthalmopathy. Regions amplified from RNA transcripts were the TCR beta CDR3 regions. First-round RT-PCR of the TCR CDR3 relied on the HTBI primer set. MiXCR was run by TCRdb on the multiplex PCR reads, yielding one entry per CDR3 protein. The table records about 570,000 distinct CDR3 sequences, 46% of them present only once. The material sequenced was peripheral blood or thyroid tissue (not recorded which). The receptors were gathered from an adult woman with Graves' disease, either hyperthyroidism or ophthalmopathy (not recorded which).

This clonotype was counted many times. The V call is TRBV19, the J call TRBJ1-1, with TRBD1 identical over 7 bases. CDR1 is LNHDA, CDR2 SQIVND, per germline (reference sequence). CDR3 length: 13 residues. The ends lost 11 bases at V and 6 bases at J; junction bases unmatched: 12. The CDR3 loop is CAAFGRGRAEAFF. In nucleotides, the CDR3 is TGTGCCGCATTCGGTAGGGGGCGAGCTGAAGCTTTCTTT.

This clonotype was recorded at least ten times. The chain links TRBV5-1 to TRBJ2-5, with 7 bases that match TRBD1. The trim removed 0 bases at V and 5 bases at J, leaving 4 bases unmatched. CDR3 length: 14 residues. The germline gives CDR1 SGHRS, CDR2 YFSETQ. The chain's CDR3 is CASSLEGARETQYF. The CDR3 DNA reads TGCGCCAGCAGCTTGGAGGGGGCGCGGGAGACCCAGTACTTC.

This chain links TRBV5-1 with TRBJ2-7; TRBD1 aligns across 8 bases. This CDR3 region has 15 residues. V lost 4 bases and J lost 7; bases outside the gene matches: 13. Germline CDR1 is SGHRS and CDR2 is YFSETQ. Written as DNA, the CDR3 is TGCGCCAGCAGCCAGACAGGGGAGCCCTTTGATGAGCAGTACTTC. Protein: CASSQTGEPFDEQYF. Together with reference TRBV5-1 and TRBJ2-7, the CDR3 gives the full variable domain: KAGVTQTPRYLIKTRGQQVTLSCSPISGHRSVSWYQQTPGQGLQFLFEYFSETQRNKGNFPGRFSGRQFSNSRSEMNVSTLELGDSALYLCASSQTGEPFDEQYFGPGTRLTVT.

The gene calls are TRBV6-2 or TRBV6-3 and TRBJ2-2, with D possibly called TRBD1 or TRBD2 (5 bases each). Germline values: CDR1 MNHEY, CDR2 SVGEGT. Trimming left V 2 bases short and J 6 bases short, with 22 bases between. CDR3 length: 18 amino acids. DNA for the CDR3: TGTGCCAGCAGTTACCCTCCCTCGCCTCAGGGACGAGCCGGGGAGCTGTTTTTT. It translates to CASSYPPSPQGRAGELFF.

This clonotype was counted many times. The J gene is TRBJ2-7, the V gene TRBV7-9; no firm D call. Germline CDR1 reads SEHNR; CDR2 reads FQNEAQ (reference sequence). The CDR3 contains 13 residues. V was trimmed by 5 bases and J by 0 bases, leaving 8 bases between them. The chain's CDR3 is CASSPTHSYEQYF. CDR3 bases: TGTGCCAGCAGCCCGACACACTCCTACGAGCAGTACTTC.

This clonotype was seen at least ten times. This chain uses TRBV6-5 with TRBJ2-7; unclear D gene. V lost 8 bases and J lost 7, with 27 bases in between. The CDR3 sequence is 16 residues long. The germline V gene encodes CDR1 MNHEY and CDR2 SVGAGI. The CDR3 spells CASSTTRLHRMWEQYF. DNA of the CDR3: TGTGCCAGCTCAACAACGAGACTCCACAGAATGTGGGAGCAGTACTTC.

This rearrangement joins TRBV20-1 to TRBJ1-2; unclear D gene. Germline V gene sequence: CDR1 DFQATT, CDR2 SNEGSKA (reference sequence). The CDR3 runs to 12 residues. V shed 5 bases and J shed 4 bases, with 11 bases lying between them. CDR3 sequence (DNA): TGCAGTGCTTCCGTGGTTGGCTATGGCTACACCTTC. It yields the protein CSASVVGYGYTF.

This clonotype was seen a handful of times. The chain uses TRBV24-1 and TRBJ2-5, with no clear D. The CDR3 is 14 amino acids. Trimming cost V 3 bases and J 2 bases, with 9 bases left between them. Germline assignment: CDR1 KGHDR and CDR2 SFDVKD. The chain's CDR3 is CATSDQGSQETQYF. Written as DNA, the CDR3 is TGTGCCACCAGTGATCAAGGGTCACAAGAGACCCAGTACTTC.

Ten or more counts support this clonotype. V is TRBV3-1 and J is TRBJ2-7, with unresolved D. This CDR3 spans 12 amino acids. The germline CDR1 and CDR2 sequences are LGHDT and YNNKEL (reference sequence). Trimming took 1 base from V and 2 from J, leaving 3 bases between them. The CDR3 DNA reads TGTGCCAGCAGCCAAGTACCCTACGAGCAGTACTTC. The encoded protein is CASSQVPYEQYF.

This clonotype was found many times. The chain has TRBV4-2 and TRBJ1-2; the D gene is possibly TRBD1 (5 bases). Germline lookup yields CDR1 LGHNA and CDR2 YNFKEQ. Trimming cost V 8 bases and J 2 bases, with 12 bases left between them. The length of the CDR3 is 13 residues. DNA of the CDR3: TGTGCCAGCGGGGCCGCCCTGAACTATGGCTACACCTTC. Translating gives CASGAALNYGYTF.

The sample holds a few counts of this clonotype. J is TRBJ1-1 and V is TRBV25-1; D is perhaps TRBD1 (6 bases). The CDR3 has 12 amino acids. The germline CDR1 and CDR2 sequences are MGHDK and SYGVNS. V gave up 8 bases and J gave up 4 bases, with 11 bases separating them. DNA for the CDR3: TGTGCCAGCGGTAACAGGGCCACTGAAGCTTTCTTT. Translated, it gives CASGNRATEAFF.

This clonotype was counted once. A read error may explain this, as a much larger clone is one base away. CDR3 in DNA: TGTGCCAGCACCCAGTGGGTGAACACTGAAGCTTTCTTT. It codes for CASTQWVNTEAFF. V and J are TRBV7-2 and TRBJ1-1; no clear D. CDR1 is SGHTA, CDR2 FQGNSA, per germline. Deletions cut 7 bases from V and 0 bases from J, with 9 bases between. CDR3 length equals 13 residues.

The CDR3 nucleotides read TGTGCCAGCAGCGATCCTTTAGTCACCGGGGAGCTGTTTTTT. This sequence encodes CASSDPLVTGELFF. The rearrangement links TRBV28 to TRBJ2-2, with no clear D. The CDR3 runs 14 residues. V was shortened by 6 bases and J by 4 bases, with 12 bases between the two germline ends. The V gene's germline CDR1 is MDHEN and CDR2 SYDVKM.

This clonotype has more than one count but fewer than ten. The chain carries TRBV15 and TRBJ2-7; 8 bases are shared with TRBD2. Unmatched junction bases numbered 6, after V lost 1 base and J lost 7 bases. Germline CDR1 is LNHNV and CDR2 is YYDKDF (reference sequence). The CDR3 runs to 14 residues. DNA for the CDR3: TGTGCCACCAGCAGAGGAGCGGGAGTACATGAGCAGTACTTC. Amino acids: CATSRGAGVHEQYF. The complete variable domain, with remaining parts taken from reference TRBV15 and TRBJ2-7, reads DAMVIQNPRYQVTQFGKPVTLSCSQTLNHNVMYWYQQKSSQAPKLLFHYYDKDFNNEADTPDNFQSRRPNTSFCFLDIRSPGLGDTAMYLCATSRGAGVHEQYFGPGTRLTVT.

CDR3 DNA sequence: TGTGCCACCCGCGGGAATGCGTACGAGCAGTACTTC. This encodes CATRGNAYEQYF. The chain has TRBV15 and TRBJ2-7, with a weak D call TRBD2 (6 bases). Germline CDR1 reads LNHNV; CDR2 reads YYDKDF (reference sequence). V dropped 8 bases and J dropped 4 bases, with 12 bases sitting between them. The CDR3 is 12 amino acids.

With respect to this clonotype: This may come from a read error, since a much larger clone is one base off. V usage is TRBV19 and J usage is TRBJ2-2, with D perhaps assigned TRBD1 or TRBD2 (5 bases each). The V gene lost 11 bases and the J gene lost 7 bases, with 14 bases spanning the gap. Germline V CDR1 and CDR2: LNHDA, SQIVND (reference sequence). This CDR3 is 12 amino acids long. The CDR3 DNA reads TGTGCCTCCAAGGGGAGCATCGGGGAGCTGTTTTTT. This encodes CASKGSIGELFF.

In its sample, this clonotype was seen many times. The V gene is TRBV10-3, the J gene TRBJ1-4; D perhaps matches TRBD1 (5 bases). The germline V gene has CDR1 ENHRY and CDR2 SYGVKD. Trimming cost V 0 bases and J 2 bases, with 10 bases left between them. The CDR3 is 16 amino acids. DNA for the CDR3: TGTGCCATCAGTGAGTCGGCAGGGTCCACTAATGAAAAACTGTTTTTT. Amino acid sequence: CAISESAGSTNEKLFF.

A single count supports this clonotype. The chain combines TRBV7-9 with TRBJ2-5; D is uncertain. Trimming removed 8 bases from V and 7 bases from J, with 14 bases in between. The CDR3 contains 12 residues. From germline, CDR1 is SEHNR and CDR2 FQNEAQ (reference sequence). The CDR3: CASRAPETTQYF. In DNA form, the CDR3 reads TGTGCCAGCCGGGCCCCGGAGACGACCCAGTACTTC.

The V call is TRBV7-6, the J call TRBJ1-5; unclear D gene. This CDR3 region has 14 residues. Trimming cost V 5 bases and J 9 bases, with 17 bases left between them. Germline V gene data show CDR1 as SGHVS and CDR2 as FNYEAQ. CDR3 coding DNA: TGTGCCAGCAGCCGAATAGCGGGAGGGCCGCCCCAGCATTTT. This gives the protein CASSRIAGGPPQHF.